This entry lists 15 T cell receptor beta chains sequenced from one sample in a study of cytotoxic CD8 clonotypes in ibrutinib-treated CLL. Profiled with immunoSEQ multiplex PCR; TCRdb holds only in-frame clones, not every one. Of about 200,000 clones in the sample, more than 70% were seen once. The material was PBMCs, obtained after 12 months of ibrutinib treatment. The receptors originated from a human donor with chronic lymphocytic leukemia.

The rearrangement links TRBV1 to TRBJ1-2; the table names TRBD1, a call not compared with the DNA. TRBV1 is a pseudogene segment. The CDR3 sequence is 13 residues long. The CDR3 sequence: CTSRADRLNGYTF. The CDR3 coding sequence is TGCACCAGCAGGGCGGACAGGTTAAATGGCTACACCTTC.

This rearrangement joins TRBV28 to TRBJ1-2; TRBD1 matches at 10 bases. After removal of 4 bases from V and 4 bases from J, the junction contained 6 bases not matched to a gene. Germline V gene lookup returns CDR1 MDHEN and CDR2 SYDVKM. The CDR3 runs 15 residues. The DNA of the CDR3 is TGTGCCAGCAGTTACCAGACAGGGGGCGGCTATGGCTACACCTTC. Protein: CASSYQTGGGYGYTF.

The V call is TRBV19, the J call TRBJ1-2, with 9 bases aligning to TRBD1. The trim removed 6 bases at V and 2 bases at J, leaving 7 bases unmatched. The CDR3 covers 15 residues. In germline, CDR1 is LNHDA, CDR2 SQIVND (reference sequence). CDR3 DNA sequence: TGTGCCAGTAGCCGGGACAGGGCCGGGAACTATGGCTACACCTTC. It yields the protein CASSRDRAGNYGYTF.

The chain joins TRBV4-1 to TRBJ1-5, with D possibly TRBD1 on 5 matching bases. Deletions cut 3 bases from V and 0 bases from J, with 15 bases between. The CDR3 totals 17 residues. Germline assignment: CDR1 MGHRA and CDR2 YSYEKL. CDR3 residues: CASSQVLVQVSNQPQHF. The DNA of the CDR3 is TGCGCCAGCAGCCAGGTTTTGGTACAGGTTAGCAATCAGCCCCAGCATTTT.

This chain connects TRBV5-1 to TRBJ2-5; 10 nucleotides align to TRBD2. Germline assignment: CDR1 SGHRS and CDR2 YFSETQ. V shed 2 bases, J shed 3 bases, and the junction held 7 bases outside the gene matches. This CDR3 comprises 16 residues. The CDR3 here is CASSFGLAETKETQYF. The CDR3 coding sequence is TGCGCCAGCAGCTTCGGACTAGCGGAGACTAAAGAGACCCAGTACTTC.

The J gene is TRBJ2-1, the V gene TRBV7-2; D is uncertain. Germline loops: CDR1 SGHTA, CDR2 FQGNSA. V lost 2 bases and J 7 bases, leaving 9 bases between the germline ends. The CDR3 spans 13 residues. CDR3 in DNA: TGTGCCAGCAGCTTATTCGGGCAAAATGAGCAGTTCTTC. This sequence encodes CASSLFGQNEQFF.

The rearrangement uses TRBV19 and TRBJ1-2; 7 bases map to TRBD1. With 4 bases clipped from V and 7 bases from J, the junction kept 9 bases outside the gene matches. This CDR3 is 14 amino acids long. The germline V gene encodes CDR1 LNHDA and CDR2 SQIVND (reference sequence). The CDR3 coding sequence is TGTGCCAGTAGTAGTCCCGGACAGGTATTTGGCTACACCTTC. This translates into CASSSPGQVFGYTF.

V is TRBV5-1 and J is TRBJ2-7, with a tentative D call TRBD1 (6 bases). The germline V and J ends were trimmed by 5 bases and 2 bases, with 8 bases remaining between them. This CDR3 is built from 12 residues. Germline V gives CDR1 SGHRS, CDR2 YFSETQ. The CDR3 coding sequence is TGCGCCAGCAGAAGGGACACCTACGAGCAGTACTTC. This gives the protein CASRRDTYEQYF.

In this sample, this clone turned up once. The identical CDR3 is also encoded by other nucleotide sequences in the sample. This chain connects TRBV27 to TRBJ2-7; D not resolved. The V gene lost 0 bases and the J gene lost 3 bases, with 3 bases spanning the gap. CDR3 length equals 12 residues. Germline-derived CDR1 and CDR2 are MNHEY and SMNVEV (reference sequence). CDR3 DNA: TGTGCCAGCAGTTTATCCGGCTACGAGCAGTACTTC. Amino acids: CASSLSGYEQYF.

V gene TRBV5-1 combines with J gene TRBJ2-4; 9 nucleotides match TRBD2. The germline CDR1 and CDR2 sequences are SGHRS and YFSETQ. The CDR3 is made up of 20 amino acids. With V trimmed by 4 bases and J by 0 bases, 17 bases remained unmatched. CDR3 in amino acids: CASSQTSGGTNFLAKNIQYF. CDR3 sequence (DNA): TGCGCCAGCAGCCAGACTAGCGGAGGAACGAATTTCTTAGCCAAAAACATTCAGTACTTC.

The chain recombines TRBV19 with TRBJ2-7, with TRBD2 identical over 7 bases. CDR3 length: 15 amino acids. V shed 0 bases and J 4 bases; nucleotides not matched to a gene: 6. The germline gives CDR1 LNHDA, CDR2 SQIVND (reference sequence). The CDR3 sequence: CASSIDPTSRYEQYF. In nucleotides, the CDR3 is TGTGCCAGTAGTATAGACCCGACTAGCCGGTACGAGCAGTACTTC.

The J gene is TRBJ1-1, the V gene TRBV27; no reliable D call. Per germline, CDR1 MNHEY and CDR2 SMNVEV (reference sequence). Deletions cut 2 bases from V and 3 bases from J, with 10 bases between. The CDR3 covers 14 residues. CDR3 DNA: TGTGCCAGCAGTTTAAGTCCCTCCTACACTGAAGCTTTCTTT. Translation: CASSLSPSYTEAFF.

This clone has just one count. The CDR3 DNA follows: TGTGCCAGCAGCTTAGGCCTAGGACAGGGCAACGAGCAGTACTTC. This gives the protein CASSLGLGQGNEQYF. The rearrangement uses TRBV13 and TRBJ2-7, with 8 bases lining up with TRBD1. The germline V gene encodes CDR1 PRHDT and CDR2 FYEKMQ (reference sequence). The length of the CDR3 is 15 residues. The trim removed 0 bases at V and 5 bases at J, leaving 6 bases unmatched.

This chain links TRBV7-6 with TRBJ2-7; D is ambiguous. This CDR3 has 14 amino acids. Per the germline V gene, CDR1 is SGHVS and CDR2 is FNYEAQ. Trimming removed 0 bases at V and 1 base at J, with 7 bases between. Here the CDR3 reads CASSLAVGSYEQYF. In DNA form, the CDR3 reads TGTGCCAGCAGCTTAGCGGTTGGATCCTACGAGCAGTACTTC. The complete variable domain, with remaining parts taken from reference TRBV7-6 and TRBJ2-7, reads GAGVSQSPRYKVTKRGQDVALRCDPISGHVSLYWYRQALGQGPEFLTYFNYEAQQDKSGLPNDRFSAERPEGSISTLTIQRTEQRDSAMYRCASSLAVGSYEQYFGPGTRLTVT.

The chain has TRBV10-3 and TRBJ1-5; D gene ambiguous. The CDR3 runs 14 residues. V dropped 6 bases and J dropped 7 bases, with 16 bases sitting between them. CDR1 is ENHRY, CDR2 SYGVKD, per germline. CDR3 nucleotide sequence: TGTGCCATCAGAGGCTCGACCCCGGGGCAGCCCCAGCATTTT. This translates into CAIRGSTPGQPQHF.